The sample holds many counts of the clone carrying this TCR beta chain. This sample is drawn from a study of Graves' ophthalmopathy and Graves' hyperthyroidism. The V gene's germline CDR1 is DFQATT and CDR2 SNEGSKA (reference sequence). CDR3 length equals 15 residues. Trimming cost V 3 bases and J 4 bases, with 19 bases left between them. Investigators amplified TCR beta CDR3 regions from RNA transcripts. RT-PCR with HTBI primers came first, then second-round multiplex PCR. TCRdb re-called the multiplex PCR reads through MiXCR, storing one row per CDR3 protein. The sample consists of a few hundred thousand distinct CDR3 sequences, about a sixth of them appearing once.

The sequencing input was peripheral blood. The V and J genes are TRBV20-1 and TRBJ2-7; D gene uncertain. The receptor was isolated from an adult woman with stable Graves' hyperthyroidism. The CDR3 region is CSASSEVSSDYEQYF. The CDR3 DNA follows: TGCAGTGCTAGTTCGGAAGTTTCCTCCGATTACGAGCAGTACTTC.